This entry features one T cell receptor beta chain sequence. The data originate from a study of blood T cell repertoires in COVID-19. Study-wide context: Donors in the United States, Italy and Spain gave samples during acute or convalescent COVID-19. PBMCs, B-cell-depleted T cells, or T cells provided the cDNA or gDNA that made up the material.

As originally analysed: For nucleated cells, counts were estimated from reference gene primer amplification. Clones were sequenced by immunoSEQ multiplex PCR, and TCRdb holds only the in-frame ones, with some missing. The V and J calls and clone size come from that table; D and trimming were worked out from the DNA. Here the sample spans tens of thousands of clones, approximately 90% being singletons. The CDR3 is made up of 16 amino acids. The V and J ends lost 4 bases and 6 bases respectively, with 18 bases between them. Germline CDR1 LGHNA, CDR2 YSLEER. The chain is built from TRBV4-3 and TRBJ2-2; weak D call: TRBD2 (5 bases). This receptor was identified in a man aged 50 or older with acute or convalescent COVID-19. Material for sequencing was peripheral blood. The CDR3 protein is CASSPTTHGEPGELFF. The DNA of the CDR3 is TGCGCCAGCAGCCCGACTACCCACGGCGAGCCCGGGGAGCTGTTTTTT.